This T cell receptor beta chain was captured in a study of CD8 T cells in ankylosing spondylitis. Whole-study findings and limits: Some motif variants had been reported before (in reactive arthritis synovial fluid and blood). The clones that were linked to disease were reported to be significantly enriched in matched synovial fluid samples from ankylosing spondylitis patients. CD8+ disease-linked clones were present at relatively low frequencies in blood. In ankylosing spondylitis blood, a motif of roughly eight highly homologous TCR beta variants appeared characteristic.

With molecular barcodes, quantitative 5'-RACE was used to make the TCR beta libraries. Via MiXCR, TCRdb re-called the 5' RACE reads, giving one row per CDR3 protein. The table records about 400,000 distinct CDR3 sequences, about a fifth of them present only once. This clonotype occurred once. The target antigen is unknown. The germline V gene encodes CDR1 SGHRS and CDR2 YFSETQ. Trimming cost V 0 bases and J 3 bases, with 13 bases left between them. This CDR3 region has 15 residues. Sequenced: blood, either unsorted or a sorted T cell fraction (not recorded which). This sequence joins TRBV5-1 and TRBJ2-7; D is undetermined. This receptor was taken from a male donor with ankylosing spondylitis. CDR3 in amino acids: CASSLGGQRRYEQYF. CDR3 in DNA: TGCGCCAGCAGCTTGGGCGGTCAGAGACGCTACGAGCAGTACTTC.